These 17 T cell receptor beta chains were all obtained from the same sample, sequenced in a study of cytomegalovirus exposure and HLA in healthy donors. The PCR was carried out with 60 Vbeta primers and 13 Jbeta primers. Clones were sequenced by immunoSEQ multiplex PCR, and TCRdb holds only the in-frame ones, with some missing. The repertoire has around 150,000 clones, over 60% of them found once; the top ten carry 2% to 2.5%. Sequencing was carried out using PBMCs. The receptors here all came from a man in his forties or fifties in good health and CMV-seronegative.

The chain carries TRBV4-1 and TRBJ2-7; a weak D match, TRBD1 (5 bases). Germline CDR1 reads MGHRA; CDR2 reads YSYEKL. CDR3 length: 15 amino acids. Trimming stripped 0 bases from V and 0 bases from J, with 9 bases between. For the CDR3, the DNA is TGCGCCAGCAGCCAAGATCCAGGGCGCTCCTACGAGCAGTACTTC. It codes for CASSQDPGRSYEQYF.

The V gene is TRBV5-3, the J gene TRBJ1-4; 9 bases map to TRBD1. TRBV5-3 is an ORF for which the function is uncertain. V lost 4 bases to trimming and J lost 14 bases; unmatched junction nucleotides: 12. The CDR3 is 14 residues long. CDR3 residues: CARSPRDRVWWLFF. CDR3 nucleotides: TGTGCCAGAAGCCCCCGGGACAGGGTATGGTGGCTGTTTTTT.

This chain joins TRBV5-4 and TRBJ2-1, with a tentative D call TRBD2 (5 bases). The CDR3 is 13 amino acids. Deletions cut 3 bases from V and 9 bases from J, with 13 bases between. CDR1 SGHNT and CDR2 YYREEE come from the germline V gene (reference sequence). CDR3 in amino acids: CASSYEARGEQFF. The CDR3 DNA reads TGTGCCAGCAGCTACGAGGCCCGGGGTGAGCAGTTCTTC. Based on the CDR3 plus reference TRBV5-4 and TRBJ2-1, the full variable domain is ETGVTQSPTHLIKTRGQQVTLRCSSQSGHNTVSWYQQALGQGPQFIFQYYREEENGRGNFPPRFSGLQFPNYSSELNVNALELDDSALYLCASSYEARGEQFFGPGTRLTVL.

This clone turned up a few times. V is TRBV28 and J is TRBJ1-5; no firm D call. V lost 1 base, J lost 5 bases, and 9 bases lay in between. The germline V gene encodes CDR1 MDHEN and CDR2 SYDVKM. The CDR3 covers 14 residues. CDR3 protein: CASSLSNLYQPQHF. The CDR3 DNA follows: TGTGCCAGCAGTTTATCAAATTTGTATCAGCCCCAGCATTTT.

The chain is built from TRBV5-1 and TRBJ2-5; TRBD2 matches at 8 bases. The CDR3 has 16 residues. CDR1 is SGHRS and CDR2 is YFSETQ in the germline V gene. Trimming cost V 0 bases and J 4 bases; bases outside gene matches: 8. CDR3 residues: CASSLVGSGASETQYF. The CDR3 DNA follows: TGCGCCAGCAGCTTGGTGGGTAGCGGGGCCTCAGAGACCCAGTACTTC.

V and J are TRBV27 and TRBJ2-7, with 8 bases identical to TRBD1. Germline V gene sequence: CDR1 MNHEY, CDR2 SMNVEV (reference sequence). The CDR3 is 15 residues long. V dropped 5 bases and J dropped 3; count of bases not matched to a gene: 9. CDR3: CASSLLDRVGYEQYF. The CDR3 region has the DNA TGTGCCAGCAGTCTCCTGGACAGGGTAGGCTACGAGCAGTACTTC.

V is TRBV5-1 and J is TRBJ1-5; TRBD1 is a possible D gene (5 bases). Trimming removed 4 bases from V and 7 bases from J, with 15 bases in between. There are 14 residues in the CDR3. Germline V gene lookup returns CDR1 SGHRS and CDR2 YFSETQ. CDR3 in amino acids: CASSPQAAMQPQHF. Here the CDR3 DNA reads TGCGCCAGCAGCCCACAGGCGGCGATGCAGCCCCAGCATTTT. Using reference TRBV5-1 and TRBJ1-5 for the parts outside the CDR3, the full variable domain is KAGVTQTPRYLIKTRGQQVTLSCSPISGHRSVSWYQQTPGQGLQFLFEYFSETQRNKGNFPGRFSGRQFSNSRSEMNVSTLELGDSALYLCASSPQAAMQPQHFGDGTRLSIL.

This chain links TRBV7-8 with TRBJ2-1; 7 positions match TRBD2. V gave up 4 bases and J gave up 6 bases; unmatched junction bases: 9. The germline gives CDR1 SGHVS, CDR2 FQNEAQ. The CDR3 runs 15 residues. CDR3 loop: CASSSWTGTTNEQFF. The CDR3 DNA is TGTGCCAGCAGCTCGTGGACCGGGACTACCAATGAGCAGTTCTTC.

The chain is built from TRBV19 and TRBJ1-4, with 12 bases aligning to TRBD1. CDR3 length equals 14 residues. V shed 6 bases and J 8 bases; nucleotides not matched to a gene: 4. Germline lookup yields CDR1 LNHDA and CDR2 SQIVND (reference sequence). CDR3 loop: CASSRDRGQEKLFF. The DNA for the CDR3 is TGTGCCAGTAGCCGGGACAGGGGGCAAGAAAAACTGTTTTTT. Based on the CDR3 plus reference TRBV19 and TRBJ1-4, the full variable domain is DGGITQSPKYLFRKEGQNVTLSCEQNLNHDAMYWYRQDPGQGLRLIYYSQIVNDFQKGDIAEGYSVSREKKESFPLTVTSAQKNPTAFYLCASSRDRGQEKLFFGSGTQLSVL.

V usage is TRBV6-1 and J usage is TRBJ2-7; no definite D call. V was shortened by 6 bases and J by 2 bases, with 14 bases between the two germline ends. The CDR3 totals 14 residues. Looked up from germline, CDR1 is MNHNS and CDR2 is SASEGT. The CDR3 reads CASRTFGGTYEQYF. The CDR3 nucleotides are TGTGCCAGCAGAACTTTTGGCGGAACCTACGAGCAGTACTTC.

The chain combines TRBV7-3 with TRBJ1-2, with D possibly TRBD1 on 5 matching bases. This CDR3 is built from 14 residues. Trimming took off 5 bases at V and 3 bases at J, with 13 bases between the two ends. Germline lookup yields CDR1 SGHTA and CDR2 FQGTGA. The CDR3 coding sequence is TGTGCCAGCAGCGCCCAGGGTGGGGACTATGGCTACACCTTC. It codes for CASSAQGGDYGYTF.

The J gene is TRBJ2-1, the V gene TRBV4-1; D is ambiguous. The CDR3 is made up of 12 amino acids. Germline CDR1 and CDR2: MGHRA and YSYEKL. V lost 0 bases to trimming and J lost 7 bases, with 4 bases between them. The CDR3 protein is CASSQDLNEQFF. CDR3 bases: TGCGCCAGCAGCCAAGACTTAAATGAGCAGTTCTTC.

This chain links TRBV7-9 with TRBJ2-1; 11 positions agree with TRBD2. Germline V gene lookup returns CDR1 SEHNR and CDR2 FQNEAQ (reference sequence). Germline trimming cut 5 bases from V and 4 bases from J; bases unmatched to any gene: 1. The CDR3 spans 14 residues. The CDR3 DNA is TGTGCCAGCAGCAGGACTAGCGGGTACAATGAGCAGTTCTTC. Translating gives CASSRTSGYNEQFF.

V usage is TRBV11-2 and J usage is TRBJ2-2; no definite D call. Germline V gene sequence: CDR1 SGHAT, CDR2 FQNNGV. V was cut by 1 base and J by 0 bases, with 3 bases left in between. The CDR3 is 14 amino acids. CDR3 protein: CASSLAANTGELFF. The CDR3 nucleotides read TGTGCCAGCAGCTTAGCGGCGAACACCGGGGAGCTGTTTTTT.

The chain combines TRBV19 with TRBJ1-6, with 9 bases aligning to TRBD1. Per the germline V gene, CDR1 is LNHDA and CDR2 is SQIVND (reference sequence). The CDR3 totals 15 residues. With V trimmed by 7 bases and J by 8 bases, 9 bases remained unmatched. CDR3 DNA: TGTGCCAGTACCCCGCAGTGGACAGGGGATTCACCCCTCCACTTT. Its translation is CASTPQWTGDSPLHF.

This clone was observed a single time. One end of the junction varies from germline; a read error may be responsible. The same CDR3 arises from other DNA sequences in this sample as well. The rearrangement joins TRBV30 to TRBJ2-1; D perhaps matches TRBD2 (6 bases). CDR3 length: 14 amino acids. Germline lookup yields CDR1 GTSNPN and CDR2 SVGIG (reference sequence). This chain's CDR3 is CAWSKAGLLNEQFF. As DNA, the CDR3 is TGTGCCTGGAGTAAAGCGGGCCTTCTCAATGAACAGTTCTTC.

This clone was seen a handful of times. The gene calls are TRBV28 and TRBJ2-2, with a weak D call TRBD1 (5 bases). V lost 3 bases, J lost 6 bases, and 17 bases lay in between. This CDR3 spans 16 amino acids. Germline CDR1 MDHEN, CDR2 SYDVKM. The CDR3 DNA reads TGTGCCAGCAGTTTTCCCCCATCCAGGGTTTCCGGGGAGCTGTTTTTT. As protein: CASSFPPSRVSGELFF.